This passage covers 3 T cell receptor beta chains from one sample sequenced in a study of blood T cell repertoires in COVID-19. Assay: immunoSEQ multiplex PCR; the TCRdb copy retains only in-frame clones and omits some. The table records around 250,000 clones, about 88% of them present only once. The sequenced sample was peripheral blood. The receptor source for this set is a man between 18 and 29 years old with active or convalescent COVID-19.

A single count supports this clone. This chain uses TRBV4-1 with TRBJ2-1, with 14 bases identical to TRBD2. V gave up 1 base and J gave up 8 bases; unmatched junction bases: 13. CDR3 length: 19 residues. The germline gives CDR1 MGHRA, CDR2 YSYEKL. CDR3 loop: CASSQVRRLAGGPFDEQFF. The CDR3 nucleotides read TGCGCCAGCAGCCAAGTCCGTCGACTAGCGGGGGGGCCTTTCGATGAGCAGTTCTTC.

CDR3 loop: CASSQDSGTGGRDYGYTF. The CDR3 DNA follows: TGTGCCAGCAGCCAAGACTCCGGGACAGGGGGCCGGGACTATGGCTACACCTTC. This chain joins TRBV4-2 and TRBJ1-2, with 12 bases matching TRBD1. CDR3 length: 18 amino acids. Trimming took 0 bases from V and 3 from J; bases not matched to a gene: 8. Germline V gives CDR1 LGHNA, CDR2 YNFKEQ.

The gene calls are TRBV6-6 and TRBJ2-5; D ambiguous. The CDR3 spans 14 residues. The germline V gene encodes CDR1 MNHNY and CDR2 SVGAGI (reference sequence). The germline V and J ends were trimmed by 6 bases and 3 bases, with 14 bases remaining between them. The CDR3 nucleotides are TGTGCCAGCAGCCGACCGGCAGGCGAAGAGACCCAGTACTTC. It specifies CASSRPAGEETQYF.